The 29 T cell receptor beta chains in this list originate from one sample, sequenced in a study of blood T cell repertoires in COVID-19. Sequenced by immunoSEQ multiplex PCR; TCRdb stores in-frame clones only, minus some. The repertoire holds 100,000 to 150,000 clones, with more than 70% as singletons. Sequencing was performed on peripheral blood. The receptor set was obtained from a woman of 80 years or more with acute or convalescent COVID-19.

This clone came up once. This sequence joins TRBV3-1 (or the pseudogene TRBV3-2) and TRBJ1-4, with TRBD1 as a possible D gene (5 bases). CDR1 LGHDT and CDR2 YNNKEL come from the germline V gene (reference sequence). The CDR3 runs to 14 residues. V was shortened by 1 base and J by 7 bases, with 10 bases between the two germline ends. The CDR3 sequence: CASSQGGLGEKLFF. DNA of the CDR3: TGTGCCAGCAGCCAAGGGGGACTGGGTGAAAAACTGTTTTTT.

The chain has TRBV3-1 (or the pseudogene TRBV3-2) and TRBJ2-2; D might be TRBD1 (5 bases). Deletions cut 7 bases from V and 4 bases from J, with 19 bases between. Germline values: CDR1 LGHDT, CDR2 YNNKEL (reference sequence). The CDR3 covers 16 residues. CDR3 coding DNA: TGTGCCAGCACCTCGAGGCAGGGAAGAGGCACCGGGGAGCTGTTTTTT. It yields the protein CASTSRQGRGTGELFF.

V gene TRBV29-1 combines with J gene TRBJ2-3; TRBD1 matches 9 bases. Germline CDR1 SQVTM, CDR2 ANQGSEA. With V trimmed by 5 bases and J by 4 bases, 7 bases remained unmatched. The CDR3 runs to 14 residues. In DNA, the CDR3 is TGCAGCGTTAACAGGGGGCGTGGGGCAGATACGCAGTATTTT. Residues: CSVNRGRGADTQYF.

This clone has just one count. The V gene is TRBV28, the J gene TRBJ1-1, with D uncertain. Germline-derived CDR1 and CDR2 are MDHEN and SYDVKM. V lost 3 bases to trimming and J lost 3 bases, with 8 bases between them. The CDR3 has 13 residues. The CDR3 nucleotides are TGTGCCAGCAGTTTGGGGAGGTACACTGAAGCTTTCTTT. This translates into CASSLGRYTEAFF.

This clone was picked up one time. This chain links TRBV28 with TRBJ2-7; 10 bases match TRBD1. V lost 3 bases, J lost 2 bases, and 7 bases stayed unmatched. This CDR3 has 16 amino acids. CDR1 is MDHEN, CDR2 SYDVKM, per germline. The CDR3 spells CASSLGPGTGAYEQYF. For the CDR3, the DNA is TGTGCCAGCAGTTTGGGTCCCGGGACAGGGGCCTACGAGCAGTACTTC.

This clone has only one observation. The rearrangement links TRBV5-1 to TRBJ2-5; 14 nucleotides align to TRBD2. Looked up from germline, CDR1 is SGHRS and CDR2 is YFSETQ. V lost 5 bases to trimming and J lost 4 bases; unmatched junction nucleotides: 7. The CDR3 runs to 16 residues. The CDR3 nucleotides are TGCGCCAGCAGTTCCGGGACTAGCGGGAGAACAGAGACCCAGTACTTC. Translation gives CASSSGTSGRTETQYF.

The rearrangement links TRBV29-1 to TRBJ1-2, with D tentatively TRBD1 (5 bases). V shed 6 bases and J shed 14 bases, with 22 bases lying between them. Germline CDR1 reads SQVTM; CDR2 reads ANQGSEA. This CDR3 comprises 12 residues. This chain's CDR3 is CSVRLDSPSQTF. DNA of the CDR3: TGCAGCGTCCGTCTAGACAGCCCCAGTCAAACCTTC.

The chain joins TRBV6-1 to TRBJ1-2; weak D call: TRBD1 (6 bases). The CDR3 extends over 16 amino acids. Germline V gene data show CDR1 as MNHNS and CDR2 as SASEGT. V was shortened by 0 bases and J by 2 bases, with 13 bases between the two germline ends. The CDR3 sequence is CASSEAARGGNYGYTF. In DNA form, the CDR3 reads TGTGCCAGCAGTGAAGCGGCTAGAGGGGGAAACTATGGCTACACCTTC.

This chain uses TRBV5-5 with TRBJ1-6; 7 positions agree with TRBD1. After removal of 5 bases from V and 6 bases from J, the junction contained 5 bases not matched to a gene. The CDR3 is made up of 14 amino acids. Germline V gene sequence: CDR1 SGHKS, CDR2 YYEKEE (reference sequence). CDR3 region: CASRQDRRNSPLHF. The CDR3 coding sequence is TGTGCCAGCAGACAGGACAGGCGTAATTCACCCCTCCACTTT.

The chain carries TRBV7-9 and TRBJ1-1; D gene ambiguous. This CDR3 spans 15 amino acids. The germline V and J ends were trimmed by 4 bases and 0 bases, with 12 bases remaining between them. The V gene's germline CDR1 is SEHNR and CDR2 FQNEAQ (reference sequence). The CDR3 bases are TGTGCCAGCAGCTACCACTCACAGTTGAACACTGAAGCTTTCTTT. Protein product: CASSYHSQLNTEAFF.

This clone is a singleton in its sample. V usage is TRBV19 and J usage is TRBJ1-6, with no clear D. Trimming removed 5 bases from V and 8 bases from J, with 7 bases in between. The CDR3 sequence is 12 residues long. CDR1 LNHDA and CDR2 SQIVND come from the germline V gene (reference sequence). Here the CDR3 reads CASSPQDSPLHF. In DNA, the CDR3 is TGTGCCAGTAGTCCTCAGGATTCACCCCTCCACTTT.

V usage is TRBV6-5 and J usage is TRBJ1-4, with 7 bases identical to TRBD1. With 2 bases clipped from V and 3 bases from J, the junction kept 3 bases outside the gene matches. This CDR3 is built from 15 residues. The germline V gene encodes CDR1 MNHEY and CDR2 SVGAGI. This chain's CDR3 is CASSYAGTANEKLFF. The CDR3 DNA sequence: TGTGCCAGCAGTTACGCCGGGACAGCTAATGAAAAACTGTTTTTT.

The chain is built from TRBV27 and TRBJ2-2; D might be TRBD2 (5 bases). The germline V and J ends were trimmed by 5 bases and 4 bases, with 11 bases remaining between them. CDR3 length: 14 residues. Per the germline V gene, CDR1 is MNHEY and CDR2 is SMNVEV (reference sequence). The CDR3 DNA sequence: TGTGCCAGCAGTACCCGACGGGGCACCGGGGAGCTGTTTTTT. Its translation is CASSTRRGTGELFF.

The rearrangement joins TRBV11-2 to TRBJ2-4; 7 bases agree with TRBD1. J was trimmed by 3 bases and V by 5 bases; bases with no gene match: 7. The CDR3 loop spans 15 amino acids. Germline V gene sequence: CDR1 SGHAT, CDR2 FQNNGV. CDR3 protein: CASSPGGFGKNIQYF. In DNA form, the CDR3 reads TGTGCCAGCAGCCCAGGGGGTTTTGGCAAAAACATTCAGTACTTC.

The chain employs TRBV6-6 and TRBJ2-5, with 11 bases that match TRBD2. The length of the CDR3 is 16 residues. With V trimmed by 4 bases and J by 1 base, 5 bases remained unmatched. The V gene's germline CDR1 is MNHNY and CDR2 SVGAGI (reference sequence). CDR3 coding DNA: TGTGCCAGCAGTTCAGGACTAGCGGGCGCCCAAGAGACCCAGTACTTC. This codes for CASSSGLAGAQETQYF.

This sequence joins TRBV11-2 and TRBJ2-1; 8 positions match TRBD2. This CDR3 has 14 amino acids. The trim removed 9 bases at V and 2 bases at J, leaving 6 bases unmatched. Looked up from germline, CDR1 is SGHAT and CDR2 is FQNNGV. Here the CDR3 DNA reads TGTGCCAGTTCCCTGGGACTAGCCTACAATGAGCAGTTCTTC. Translating it yields CASSLGLAYNEQFF. Drawing the rest from reference TRBV11-2 and TRBJ2-1, the complete variable domain is EAGVAQSPRYKIIEKRQSVAFWCNPISGHATLYWYQQILGQGPKLLIQFQNNGVVDDSQLPKDRFSAERLKGVDSTLKIQPAKLEDSAVYLCASSLGLAYNEQFFGPGTRLTVL.

This rearrangement joins TRBV5-5 to TRBJ1-2; possibly TRBD1 for D (5 bases). Trimming removed 5 bases from V and 5 bases from J, with 13 bases in between. This CDR3 comprises 13 residues. Germline V CDR1 and CDR2: SGHKS, YYEKEE (reference sequence). CDR3 in amino acids: CASSLQELYGYTF. The CDR3 DNA follows: TGTGCCAGCAGTCTACAGGAGCTTTATGGCTACACCTTC.

The chain has TRBV2 and TRBJ1-5; 7 bases are shared with TRBD1. The V gene's germline CDR1 is SNHLY and CDR2 FYNNEI. The CDR3 is 15 residues long. With V trimmed by 3 bases and J by 3 bases, 5 bases remained unmatched. The DNA of the CDR3 is TGTGCCAGCAGTGATTGGACAGGCTTCAATCAGCCCCAGCATTTT. It translates to CASSDWTGFNQPQHF.

The rearrangement joins TRBV19 to TRBJ2-1; TRBD1 aligns across 7 bases. This CDR3 spans 17 amino acids. With V trimmed by 4 bases and J by 2 bases, 11 bases remained unmatched. Germline V CDR1 and CDR2: LNHDA, SQIVND (reference sequence). CDR3 in amino acids: CASSTLTGTVPYNEQFF. The CDR3 region has the DNA TGTGCCAGTAGTACCCTGACCGGGACAGTTCCCTACAATGAGCAGTTCTTC.

This chain joins TRBV18 and TRBJ2-1; a possible D gene is TRBD1 (5 bases). CDR1 and CDR2 from the germline V gene are KGHSH and LQKENI. The CDR3 is 13 amino acids. V lost 1 base to trimming and J lost 9 bases, with 10 bases between them. The CDR3 region is CASSPQGSGEQFF. The CDR3 DNA sequence: TGTGCCAGCTCACCACAGGGGTCGGGTGAGCAGTTCTTC.

The rearrangement links TRBV3-1 (or the pseudogene TRBV3-2) to TRBJ2-5, with D perhaps matching TRBD1 (5 bases). The germline V and J ends were trimmed by 1 base and 4 bases, with 16 bases remaining between them. CDR3 length: 16 residues. The germline gives CDR1 LGHDT, CDR2 YNNKEL (reference sequence). In DNA form, the CDR3 reads TGTGCCAGCAGCCAAGGTCAGGGCCTGGTGGGAGAGACCCAGTACTTC. Its protein product is CASSQGQGLVGETQYF.

The rearrangement joins TRBV28 to TRBJ2-5; TRBD1 aligns across 8 bases. V lost 5 bases to trimming and J lost 4 bases; unmatched junction nucleotides: 12. Germline CDR1 and CDR2: MDHEN and SYDVKM. The CDR3 runs to 16 residues. Here the CDR3 reads CASSPTRTGSPETQYF. Here the CDR3 DNA reads TGTGCCAGCAGTCCAACACGGACAGGGAGCCCAGAGACCCAGTACTTC.

The chain links TRBV5-1 to TRBJ2-2; 9 bases fit TRBD1. CDR1 is SGHRS and CDR2 is YFSETQ in the germline V gene. This CDR3 has 16 residues. V shed 3 bases, J shed 1 base, and the junction held 4 bases outside the gene matches. CDR3 in amino acids: CASSSGTGKNTGELFF. As DNA, the CDR3 is TGCGCCAGCAGCTCGGGGACAGGGAAGAACACCGGGGAGCTGTTTTTT.

The chain recombines TRBV7-8 with TRBJ2-1, with 9 bases that match TRBD2. This CDR3 has 14 residues. Germline trimming cut 5 bases from V and 5 bases from J; bases unmatched to any gene: 4. Per the germline V gene, CDR1 is SGHVS and CDR2 is FQNEAQ. The CDR3 region has the DNA TGTGCCAGCAGCGGCGGGAGGGTTAACAATGAGCAGTTCTTC. Protein: CASSGGRVNNEQFF.

This clone was detected once. The chain uses TRBV4-1 and TRBJ1-1, with D possibly matching TRBD1 (5 bases). The CDR3 length is 16 residues. Trimming cost V 8 bases and J 1 base, with 20 bases left between them. From germline, CDR1 is MGHRA and CDR2 YSYEKL. In DNA, the CDR3 is TGCGCCAGCCGACCCAGGGAATCCTTTGGGAACACTGAAGCTTTCTTT. Translated: CASRPRESFGNTEAFF.

This chain joins TRBV4-1 and TRBJ1-6; D is uncertain. Germline CDR1 MGHRA, CDR2 YSYEKL. V dropped 0 bases and J dropped 1 base, with 13 bases sitting between them. This CDR3 is built from 18 residues. CDR3 residues: CASSQEGSGISYNSPLHF. CDR3 nucleotide sequence: TGCGCCAGCAGCCAAGAAGGTTCGGGAATATCCTATAATTCACCCCTCCACTTT.

This clone was found once. The chain joins TRBV7-2 to TRBJ1-2; no firm D call. V was clipped by 4 bases and J by 0 bases, with 9 bases between them. The CDR3 is made up of 14 amino acids. The germline gives CDR1 SGHTA, CDR2 FQGNSA. The chain's CDR3 is CASSSLLSNYGYTF. DNA for the CDR3: TGTGCCAGCAGCTCCCTACTCTCTAACTATGGCTACACCTTC.

The sample holds a few counts of this clone. V and J are TRBV23-1 and TRBJ1-5, with TRBD1 identical over 12 bases. TRBV23-1 carries the ORF label, with uncertain function. CDR3 size: 18 residues. Trimming took 2 bases from V and 4 from J; bases not matched to a gene: 9. The CDR3 here is CASSQPRGQGARNQPQHF. The CDR3 nucleotides read TGCGCCAGCAGTCAACCTAGGGGACAGGGGGCGAGGAATCAGCCCCAGCATTTT.

This chain connects TRBV11-2 to TRBJ2-2; the D is unclear. In germline, CDR1 is SGHAT, CDR2 FQNNGV. The germline V and J ends were trimmed by 5 bases and 3 bases, with 10 bases remaining between them. CDR3 size: 14 residues. The CDR3 nucleotides are TGTGCCAGCAGCCCGCGGCTCTACACCGGGGAGCTGTTTTTT. Protein sequence: CASSPRLYTGELFF. The full variable domain, its missing parts supplied by reference TRBV11-2 and TRBJ2-2, is EAGVAQSPRYKIIEKRQSVAFWCNPISGHATLYWYQQILGQGPKLLIQFQNNGVVDDSQLPKDRFSAERLKGVDSTLKIQPAKLEDSAVYLCASSPRLYTGELFFGEGSRLTVL.